A single sample is the source of the 9 T cell receptor beta chains below, sequenced in a study of glioma-infiltrating T cells. Amplification of TCR alpha and beta CDR3 regions from RNA used iRepertoire nested multiplex PCR. TCRdb redid the calling of the multiplex PCR reads with MiXCR, one entry per CDR3 protein. The repertoire holds roughly 350,000 distinct CDR3 sequences, with roughly two fifths as singletons. The sequencing sample was made of glioma tissue, nonneoplastic brain tissue, or PBMCs (not recorded which). The receptors originated from a human donor with low-grade glioma or glioblastoma, undergoing nonglioma brain surgery, or in good health (not recorded which).

This clonotype was detected a few times. The V call is TRBV18, the J call TRBJ2-1; tentative D call: TRBD1 (5 bases). Germline loops: CDR1 KGHSH, CDR2 LQKENI. This CDR3 is 15 amino acids long. Trimming left V 6 bases short and J 2 bases short, with 14 bases between. The CDR3 sequence: CASSLLRVPYNEQFF. Here the CDR3 DNA reads TGTGCCAGCTCGCTTCTCAGGGTCCCCTACAATGAGCAGTTCTTC.

This clonotype has a count of ten or more. The chain links TRBV28 to TRBJ1-1, with D tentatively TRBD1 (5 bases). V was pared by 7 bases and J by 1 base, with 16 bases between. Germline V gene sequence: CDR1 MDHEN, CDR2 SYDVKM. CDR3 length: 15 residues. The CDR3 sequence is CASIQFQGQNTEAFF. CDR3 nucleotide sequence: TGTGCCAGCATCCAATTTCAGGGTCAGAACACTGAAGCTTTCTTT.

This clonotype has ten or more counts. The genes are TRBV28 and TRBJ1-1, with 7 bases that match TRBD1. Germline CDR1 is MDHEN and CDR2 is SYDVKM. The CDR3 totals 18 residues. V gave up 1 base and J gave up 0 bases; unmatched junction bases: 11. DNA for the CDR3: TGTGCCAGCAGTTTATCCCCCGGACAGGTAATCATGAACACTGAAGCTTTCTTT. It yields the protein CASSLSPGQVIMNTEAFF.

On this clonotype: A much larger clonotype is one base distant, so this may be a read error. The rearrangement links TRBV28 to TRBJ1-2; 8 nucleotides align to TRBD1. This CDR3 comprises 14 residues. CDR1 is MDHEN, CDR2 SYDVKM, per germline. For the CDR3, the DNA is TGTGCCAGCAGTTTATCCGGGACAGGCTATTGCTACACCTTC. Protein product: CASSLSGTGYCYTF.

Details on this clonotype: A much larger clone differs from this one at a single base, so this may be a read error. The V and J genes are TRBV20-1 and TRBJ2-5; 8 bases map to TRBD2. The DNA end is a closer match to TRBJ2-1, so the J assignment may be wrong. CDR3 length: 15 amino acids. Germline V CDR1 and CDR2: DFQATT, SNEGSKA (reference sequence). CDR3 nucleotide sequence: TGCAGTGCTATAGAGATAGCGGGACCGTACAATGAGCAGTTCTTC. This gives the protein CSAIEIAGPYNEQFF.

The rearrangement uses TRBV24-1 and TRBJ1-2, with 8 bases that match TRBD1. Trimming removed 1 base from V and 4 bases from J; junction bases left unmatched: 1. The germline V gene has CDR1 KGHDR and CDR2 SFDVKD. The CDR3 loop spans 14 amino acids. CDR3 coding DNA: TGTGCCACCAGTGATTTTGGACAGGGCTATGGCTACACCTTC. Protein: CATSDFGQGYGYTF.

V and J are TRBV12-3 or TRBV12-4 and TRBJ2-1; D not certain. Trimming took off 1 base at V and 6 bases at J, with 7 bases between the two ends. This CDR3 has 13 amino acids. CDR3 sequence reads: CASSLVSANEQFF. CDR3 DNA: TGTGCCAGCAGTTTAGTGTCGGCCAATGAGCAGTTCTTC.

This rearrangement joins TRBV28 to TRBJ2-3; D ambiguous. V was clipped by 10 bases and J by 5 bases, with 16 bases between them. The CDR3 consists of 13 residues. CDR1 is MDHEN, CDR2 SYDVKM, per germline. The CDR3 nucleotides read TGTGCCACCACCGAGGTCCCCATAGATACGCAGTATTTT. It codes for CATTEVPIDTQYF.

This chain connects TRBV4-2 to TRBJ1-4; D is ambiguous. The length of the CDR3 is 13 residues. Germline V gene data show CDR1 as LGHNA and CDR2 as YNFKEQ. V was pared by 0 bases and J by 5 bases, with 4 bases between. CDR3 DNA: TGTGCCAGCAGCCAAGACAGGAATGAAAAACTGTTTTTT. It translates to CASSQDRNEKLFF.